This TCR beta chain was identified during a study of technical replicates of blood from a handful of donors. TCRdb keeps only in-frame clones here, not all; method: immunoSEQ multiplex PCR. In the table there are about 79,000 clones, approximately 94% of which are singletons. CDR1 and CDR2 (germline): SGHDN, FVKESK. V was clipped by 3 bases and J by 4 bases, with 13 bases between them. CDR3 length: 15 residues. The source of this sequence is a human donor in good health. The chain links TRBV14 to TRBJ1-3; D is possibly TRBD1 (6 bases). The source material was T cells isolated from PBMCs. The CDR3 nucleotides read TGTGCCAGCAGCCAGGCACAGGGTAAAGGAAACACCATATATTTT. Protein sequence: CASSQAQGKGNTIYF.